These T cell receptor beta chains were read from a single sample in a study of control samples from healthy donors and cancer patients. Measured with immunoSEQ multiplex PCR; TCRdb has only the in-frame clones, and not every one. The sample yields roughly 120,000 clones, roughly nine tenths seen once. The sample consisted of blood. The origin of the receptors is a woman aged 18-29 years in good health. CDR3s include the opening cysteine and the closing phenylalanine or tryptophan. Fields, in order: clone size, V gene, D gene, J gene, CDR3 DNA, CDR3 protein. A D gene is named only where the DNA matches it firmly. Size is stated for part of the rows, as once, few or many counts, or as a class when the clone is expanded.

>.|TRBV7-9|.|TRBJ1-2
TGTGCCAGCAGCTTCCGGGACCGAGCTATCTTTAACTATGGCTACACCTTC
CASSFRDRAIFNYGYTF
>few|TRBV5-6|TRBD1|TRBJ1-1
TGTGCCAGCACCTTCGTTCAGACAGGGACCACTGAAGCTTTCTTT
CASTFVQTGTTEAFF
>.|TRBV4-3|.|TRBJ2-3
TGCGCCAGCAGCCAAGATCGGACTAGCACAGATACGCAGTATTTT
CASSQDRTSTDTQYF
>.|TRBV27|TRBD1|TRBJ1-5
TGTGCCAGCAGTTTAGGGACAGGGGGCAATCAGCCCCAGCATTTT
CASSLGTGGNQPQHF
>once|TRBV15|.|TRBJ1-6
TGTGCCACCAGTCCGGGACTTTCGAATTCACCCCTCCACTTT
CATSPGLSNSPLHF
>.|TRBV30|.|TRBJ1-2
TGTGCCTGGAGCGAATCCCCGGTGCTCTGGTCCTTC
CAWSESPVLWSF
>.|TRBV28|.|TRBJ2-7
TGTGCCAGCTCTACAGGGCCCACCTACGAGCAGTACTTC
CASSTGPTYEQYF
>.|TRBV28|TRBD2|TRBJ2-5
TGTGCCAGCAGTTTGGCTAGCGGGAGGGCGGGGGAGACCCAGTACTTC
CASSLASGRAGETQYF
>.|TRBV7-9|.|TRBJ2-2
TGTGCCAGCAGCTTAAGGGTCGACCTTTATCTGAACACCGGGGAGCTGTTTTTT
CASSLRVDLYLNTGELFF
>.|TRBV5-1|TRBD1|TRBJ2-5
TGCGCCAGCAGCCTGGGACAGAAACAAGAGACCCAGTACTTC
CASSLGQKQETQYF
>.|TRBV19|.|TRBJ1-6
TGTGCCACTCGACAGCCCGGTAATTCACCCCTCCACTTT
CATRQPGNSPLHF
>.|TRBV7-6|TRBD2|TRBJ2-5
TGTGCCAGCAGCCTAGCGGGAGGGTGGGAGACCCAGTACTTC
CASSLAGGWETQYF
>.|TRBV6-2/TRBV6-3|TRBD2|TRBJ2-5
TGTGCCAGCAGTTCCGCACTACTAGCGGGGAAGGAGACCCAGTACTTC
CASSSALLAGKETQYF
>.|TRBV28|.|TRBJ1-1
TGTGCCAGCAGACGCGACATGAGTGAAGCTTTCTTT
CASRRDMSEAFF
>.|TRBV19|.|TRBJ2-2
TGTGCCAGTCTAGACACCGGGGAGCTGTTTTTT
CASLDTGELFF
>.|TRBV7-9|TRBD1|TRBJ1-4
TGTGCCAGCAGCTTAGCGGGACAGGGAACGGAAAAACTGTTTTTT
CASSLAGQGTEKLFF
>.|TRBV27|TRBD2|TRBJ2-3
TGTGCCAGCAGTTTATTGGGGCTAGCGGGAGGGTCGGGCACAGATACGCAGTATTTT
CASSLLGLAGGSGTDTQYF
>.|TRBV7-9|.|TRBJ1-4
TGTGCCAGCAGACGAGGTGAATCGGGAGAAAAACTGTTTTTT
CASRRGESGEKLFF
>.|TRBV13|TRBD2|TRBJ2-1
TGTGCCAGCAGCTTCGCGGGAGGGAATAACAATGAGCAGTTCTTC
CASSFAGGNNNEQFF
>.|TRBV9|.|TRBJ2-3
TGTGCCAGCAGCCCCCCCTGGGGGGGGCCCACAGATACGCAGTATTTT
CASSPPWGGPTDTQYF
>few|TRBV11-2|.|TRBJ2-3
TGTGCCAGCAGGGCTAGCACAGATACGCAGTATTTT
CASRASTDTQYF
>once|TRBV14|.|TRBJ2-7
TGTGCCAGCAGCCAAGAACAGGGTGGCTACTACGAGCAGTACTTC
CASSQEQGGYYEQYF
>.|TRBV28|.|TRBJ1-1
TGTGCCAGCAGTCCCCCAGAGTTAACTGAAGCTTTCTTT
CASSPPELTEAFF
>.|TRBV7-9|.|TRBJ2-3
TGTGCCAGCAGTCTGAAGGAAGATACGCAGTATTTT
CASSLKEDTQYF
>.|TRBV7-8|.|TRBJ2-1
TGTGCCAGCAGCTCGCCCCCTTACAATGAGCAGTTCTTC
CASSSPPYNEQFF
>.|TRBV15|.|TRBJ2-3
TGTGCCACCAGCTCAGGGGGGGATACGCAGTATTTT
CATSSGGDTQYF
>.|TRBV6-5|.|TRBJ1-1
TGTGCCAGTGGAGATACAGGGCGGAACACTGAAGCTTTCTTT
CASGDTGRNTEAFF
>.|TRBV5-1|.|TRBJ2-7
TGCGCCAGCAGCTTGATAAGCGGGTATTCCTACGAGCAGTACTTC
CASSLISGYSYEQYF
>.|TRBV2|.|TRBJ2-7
TGTGCCAGCAGTAGACTAGGTGAAACCTACGAGCAGTACTTC
CASSRLGETYEQYF